Listed below are T cell receptor beta chains from one sample, sequenced in a study of vaccination and CD4 T cells after COVID-19. Their antigen targets remain unknown. One entry per CDR3 protein results from TCRdb running MiXCR on the PCR reads. The table has 8,000 to 9,000 distinct CDR3 sequences, roughly 48% seen once. Sequencing input: CD4+ T cells from blood, cultured in vitro. These receptor sequences come from a human donor in good health. Both conserved end residues are part of each CDR3. D genes are given only for firm matches. Clone sizes are given selectively: once, few, many, or a class where the clone is expanded.

V	J	size	D	CDR3	DNA
TRBV28	TRBJ1-6	-	-	CASSEQTGINSPLHF	TGTGCCAGCTCAGAGCAAACAGGGATTAATTCACCCCTCCACTTT
TRBV30	TRBJ1-2	few	TRBD1	CAWRGPGQNYGYTF	TGTGCCTGGAGGGGGCCGGGACAGAACTATGGCTACACCTTC
TRBV2	TRBJ1-2	few	TRBD1	CASSRGQTTILYGYTF	TGTGCCAGCAGTCGGGGACAGACAACAATTCTCTATGGCTACACCTTC
TRBV10-3	TRBJ2-7	-	-	CAISGGGAYEQYF	TGTGCCATCAGCGGGGGTGGGGCCTACGAGCAGTACTTC
TRBV14	TRBJ2-1	-	TRBD1	CASSLDRGVSSYNEQFF	TGTGCCAGCAGCCTTGACAGGGGCGTTAGCTCCTACAATGAGCAGTTCTTC
TRBV10-3	TRBJ1-2	once	-	CAISSGLYGYTF	TGTGCCATCTCCTCCGGCTTGTATGGCTACACCTTC
TRBV6-1	TRBJ1-1	-	-	CASSWTGGRETEAFF	TGTGCCAGCTCTTGGACGGGGGGGAGGGAGACTGAAGCTTTCTTT
TRBV6-1	TRBJ1-1	-	TRBD1	CASSELLDRATEAFF	TGTGCCAGCAGTGAACTTTTGGACAGGGCAACTGAAGCTTTCTTT
TRBV12-3/TRBV12-4	TRBJ1-2	-	-	CASSSSVRGYTF	TGTGCCAGCAGTTCCTCAGTTAGGGGCTACACCTTC
TRBV29-1	TRBJ1-1	-	TRBD1	CSVSRTGTNTEAFF	TGCAGCGTCTCGCGGACAGGGACGAACACTGAAGCTTTCTTT
TRBV11-3	TRBJ2-2	-	-	CASSPWGGNTGELFF	TGTGCCAGCAGCCCCTGGGGAGGGAACACCGGGGAGCTGTTTTTT
TRBV10-3	TRBJ2-7	-	-	CAISALDSLLSYEQYF	TGTGCCATCAGCGCGCTAGACTCGTTACTTTCCTACGAGCAGTACTTC